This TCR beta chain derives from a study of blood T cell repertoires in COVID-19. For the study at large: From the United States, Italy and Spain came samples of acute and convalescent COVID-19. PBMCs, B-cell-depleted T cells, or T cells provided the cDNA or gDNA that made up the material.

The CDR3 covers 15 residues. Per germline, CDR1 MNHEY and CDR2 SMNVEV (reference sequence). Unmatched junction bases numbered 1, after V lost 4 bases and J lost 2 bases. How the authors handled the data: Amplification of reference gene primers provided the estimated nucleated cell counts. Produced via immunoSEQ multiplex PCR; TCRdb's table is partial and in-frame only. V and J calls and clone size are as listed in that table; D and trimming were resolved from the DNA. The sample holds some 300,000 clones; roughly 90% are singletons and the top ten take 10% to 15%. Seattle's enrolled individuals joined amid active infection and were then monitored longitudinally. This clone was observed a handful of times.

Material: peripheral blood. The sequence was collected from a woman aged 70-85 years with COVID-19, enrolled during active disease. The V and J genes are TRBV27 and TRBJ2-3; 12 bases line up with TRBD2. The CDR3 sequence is CASSSSGGATDTQYF. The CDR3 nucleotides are TGTGCCAGCAGTTCTAGCGGGGGGGCCACAGATACGCAGTATTTT.